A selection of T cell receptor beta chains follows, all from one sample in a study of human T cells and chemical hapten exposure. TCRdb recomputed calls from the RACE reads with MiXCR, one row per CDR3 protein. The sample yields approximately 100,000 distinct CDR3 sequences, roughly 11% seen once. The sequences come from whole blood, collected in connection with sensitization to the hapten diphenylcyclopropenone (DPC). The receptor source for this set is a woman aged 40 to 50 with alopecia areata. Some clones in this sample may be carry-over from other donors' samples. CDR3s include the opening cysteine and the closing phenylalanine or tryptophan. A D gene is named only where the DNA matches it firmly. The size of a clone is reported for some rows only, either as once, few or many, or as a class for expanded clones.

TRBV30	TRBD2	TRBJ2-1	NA	TGTGCCTGCGGGACTAGCGCATTTGGGGATGAGCAGTTCTTC	CACGTSAFGDEQFF
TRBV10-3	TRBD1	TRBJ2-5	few	TGTGCCATCAGCCTAAAACAGGGGACCGGGTCCCAGTACTTC	CAISLKQGTGSQYF
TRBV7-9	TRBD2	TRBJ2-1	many	TGTGCCAGCAGGTCGGGACTAGCGGGAACCAATGAGCAGTTCTTC	CASRSGLAGTNEQFF
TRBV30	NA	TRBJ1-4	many	TGTGCCTGGAGTGTATTGGTCGGTGAAAAACTGTTTTTT	CAWSVLVGEKLFF
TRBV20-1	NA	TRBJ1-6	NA	TGCAGTGCTAGTTGGCAGGGAGTAGGTTCACCCCTCCACTTT	CSASWQGVGSPLHF
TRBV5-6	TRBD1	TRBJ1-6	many	TGTGCCAGCAGCTTGGGGACAGGGGCGTCCTTTTTAAATTCACCCCTCCACTTT	CASSLGTGASFLNSPLHF
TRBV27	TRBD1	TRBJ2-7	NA	TGTGCCAGCAGTTCCACGGGGACAGGGGTGCGTGAGCAGTACTTC	CASSSTGTGVREQYF
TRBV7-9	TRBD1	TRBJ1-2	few	TGTGCCAGCAGCTCAACAGGGGCCTATGGCTACACCTTC	CASSSTGAYGYTF
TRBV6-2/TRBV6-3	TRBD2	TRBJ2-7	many	TGTGCCAGCATCAATGGCGGGGGGGACCTCGAGCAGTACTTC	CASINGGGDLEQYF
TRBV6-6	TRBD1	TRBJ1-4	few	TGTGCCAGCAGTTACCTGGACAGGGAAGACGAAAAACTGTTTTTT	CASSYLDREDEKLFF
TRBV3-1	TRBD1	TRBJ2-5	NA	TGTGCCAGCAGCCAAGATCCTCAGGGGGCGGCAGAGACCCAGTACTTC	CASSQDPQGAAETQYF
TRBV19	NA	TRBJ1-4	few	TGTGCCAGTATATCTCGCGGGGGTCCGAGGGAAAAACTGTTTTTT	CASISRGGPREKLFF
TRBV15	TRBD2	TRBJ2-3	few	TGTGCCACCAGCACGGGGACTAGCGGGGGTCCGTATTTT	CATSTGTSGGPYF
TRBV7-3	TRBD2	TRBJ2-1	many	TGTGCCAGCAGCCTTGGGACTAGCCGGAACAATGAGCAGTTCTTC	CASSLGTSRNNEQFF
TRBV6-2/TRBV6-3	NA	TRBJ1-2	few	TGTGCCAGCAGTCAGTGGACGGGACCCCTATCTCGCGATGGCTACACCTTC	CASSQWTGPLSRDGYTF
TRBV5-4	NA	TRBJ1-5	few	TGTGCCAGCAGCTTGGGGGGAGCCGGGCAGCCCCAGCATTTT	CASSLGGAGQPQHF
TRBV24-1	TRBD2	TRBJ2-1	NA	TGTGCCACCAGAAACACCGGGACTAGCAATGAGCAGTTCTTC	CATRNTGTSNEQFF
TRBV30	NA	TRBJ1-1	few	TGTGCCTGGAGTGTACGGACGAACACTGAAGCTTTCTTT	CAWSVRTNTEAFF
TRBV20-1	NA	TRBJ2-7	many	TGCAGTGCTAGAGATATTTTGAACTACGAGCAGTACTTC	CSARDILNYEQYF
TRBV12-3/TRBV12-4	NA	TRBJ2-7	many	TGTGCCAGCAGTTTAGTGGGGCGCGGGCCCTACGAGCAGTACTTC	CASSLVGRGPYEQYF
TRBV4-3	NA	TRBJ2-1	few	TGCGCCAGCAGCCAAGCGGATGGGAGGAATGAGCAGTTCTTC	CASSQADGRNEQFF
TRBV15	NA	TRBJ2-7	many	TGTGCCACCAGCAGAGATCTCGACAGGTCCTACGAGCAGTACTTC	CATSRDLDRSYEQYF
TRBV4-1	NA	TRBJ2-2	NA	TGCGCCAGCAGCCAAGATCGCCAGGGCGCGAACACCGGGGAGCTGTTTTTT	CASSQDRQGANTGELFF
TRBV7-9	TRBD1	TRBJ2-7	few	TGTGCCAGCAGCTTTGGGACAGGGGTGTACGAGCAGTACTTC	CASSFGTGVYEQYF
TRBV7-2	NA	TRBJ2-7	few	TGTGCCAGCAGCCCGAAGGGCGGAGGCGAGCAGTACTTC	CASSPKGGGEQYF
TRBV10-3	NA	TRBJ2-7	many	TGTGCCATCAGACGACAGGACGGCTACGAGCAGTACTTC	CAIRRQDGYEQYF